The present TCR beta chain was sequenced within a study of T cells after yellow fever vaccination. Points from the study as a whole: FACS-sorted repertoires might harbor abundant contaminating clonotypes from the bulk population. Only a small proportion of the clonotypes turned up in both the CD4 and the CD8 compartments, likely arising from convergent recombination.

Conversion of TCR transcripts into cDNA relied on 5'RACE template switching, which added a universal primer site and UMIs. TCRdb called the 5' RACE reads again in MiXCR, with one record for every CDR3 protein. In the table there are about 400,000 distinct CDR3 sequences, about 6% of which are singletons. Details on this clonotype: As yet, its antigen is unknown.

Per germline, CDR1 DFQATT and CDR2 SNEGSKA (reference sequence). The length of the CDR3 is 13 residues. V gave up 0 bases and J gave up 3 bases, with 9 bases separating them. This clonotype originated in a man aged 25-40 years who received the YFV17D yellow fever vaccine. The chain has TRBV20-1 and TRBJ2-7; D gene unclear. Source: PBMCs, taken 5 days after the yellow fever booster vaccination. CDR3: CSARERRSYEQYF. The CDR3 bases are TGCAGTGCTAGAGAACGTCGTAGCTACGAGCAGTACTTC.